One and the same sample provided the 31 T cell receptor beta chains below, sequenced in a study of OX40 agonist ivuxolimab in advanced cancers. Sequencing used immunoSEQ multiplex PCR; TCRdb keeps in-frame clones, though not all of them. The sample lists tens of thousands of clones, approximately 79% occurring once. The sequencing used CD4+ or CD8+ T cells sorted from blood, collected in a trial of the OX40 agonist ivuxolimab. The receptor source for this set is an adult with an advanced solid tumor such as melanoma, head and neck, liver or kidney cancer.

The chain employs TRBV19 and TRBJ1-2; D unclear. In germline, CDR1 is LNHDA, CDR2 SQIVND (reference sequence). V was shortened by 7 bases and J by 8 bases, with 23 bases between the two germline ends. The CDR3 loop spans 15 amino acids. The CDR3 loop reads CASMALLGGGWGYTF. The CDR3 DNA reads TGTGCCAGTATGGCCCTCCTTGGAGGAGGCTGGGGCTACACCTTC.

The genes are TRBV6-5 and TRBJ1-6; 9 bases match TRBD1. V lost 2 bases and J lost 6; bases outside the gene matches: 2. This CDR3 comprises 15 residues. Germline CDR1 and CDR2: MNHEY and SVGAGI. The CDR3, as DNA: TGTGCCAGCAGTTACGACAGGGGGTTTAATTCACCCCTCCACTTT. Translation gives CASSYDRGFNSPLHF.

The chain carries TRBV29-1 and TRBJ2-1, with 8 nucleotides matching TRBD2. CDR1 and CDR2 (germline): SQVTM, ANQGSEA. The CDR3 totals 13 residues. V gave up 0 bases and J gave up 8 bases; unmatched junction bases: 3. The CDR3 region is CSVEDRGGYEQFF. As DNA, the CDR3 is TGCAGCGTTGAAGACCGGGGGGGGTATGAGCAGTTCTTC.

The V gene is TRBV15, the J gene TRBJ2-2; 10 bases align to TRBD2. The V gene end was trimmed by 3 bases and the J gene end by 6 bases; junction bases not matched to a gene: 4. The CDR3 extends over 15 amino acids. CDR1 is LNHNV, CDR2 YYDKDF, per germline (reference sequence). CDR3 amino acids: CATSSLAGAAGELFF. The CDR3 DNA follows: TGTGCCACCAGCAGCCTAGCGGGGGCTGCCGGGGAGCTGTTTTTT.

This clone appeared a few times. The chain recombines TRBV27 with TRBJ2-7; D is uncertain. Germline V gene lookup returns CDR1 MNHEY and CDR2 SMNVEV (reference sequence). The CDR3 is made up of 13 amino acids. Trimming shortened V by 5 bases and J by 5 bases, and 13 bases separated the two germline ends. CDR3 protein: CASSESHSNEQYF. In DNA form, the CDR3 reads TGTGCCAGCAGTGAGTCTCACTCGAACGAGCAGTACTTC.

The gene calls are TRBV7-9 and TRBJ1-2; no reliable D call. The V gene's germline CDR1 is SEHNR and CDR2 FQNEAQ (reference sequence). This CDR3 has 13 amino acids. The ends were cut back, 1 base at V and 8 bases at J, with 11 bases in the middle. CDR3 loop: CASSLGPREGYTF. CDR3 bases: TGTGCCAGCAGCTTAGGCCCACGCGAGGGCTACACCTTC.

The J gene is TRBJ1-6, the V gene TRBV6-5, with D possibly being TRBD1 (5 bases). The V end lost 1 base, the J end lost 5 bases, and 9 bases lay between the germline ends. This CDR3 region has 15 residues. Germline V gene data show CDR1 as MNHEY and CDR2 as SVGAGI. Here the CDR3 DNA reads TGTGCCAGCAGTTACTATGGGACGGATAATTCACCCCTCCACTTT. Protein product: CASSYYGTDNSPLHF.

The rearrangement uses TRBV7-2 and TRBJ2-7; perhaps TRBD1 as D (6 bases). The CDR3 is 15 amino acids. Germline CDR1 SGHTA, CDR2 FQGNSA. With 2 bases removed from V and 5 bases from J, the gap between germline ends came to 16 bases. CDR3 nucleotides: TGTGCCAGCAGCTTAACGATGAACAGGGCTGACGAGCAGTACTTC. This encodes CASSLTMNRADEQYF.

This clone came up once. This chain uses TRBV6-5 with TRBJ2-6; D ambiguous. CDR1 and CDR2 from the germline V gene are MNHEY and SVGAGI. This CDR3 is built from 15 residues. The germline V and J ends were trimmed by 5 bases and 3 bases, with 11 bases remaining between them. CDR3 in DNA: TGTGCCAGCAGTCACGTGGAGAGTGGGGCCAACGTCCTGACTTTC. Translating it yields CASSHVESGANVLTF.

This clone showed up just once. The CDR3 is CASSERQWGQETQYF. Here the CDR3 DNA reads TGTGCCAGCAGTGAGCGCCAGTGGGGCCAAGAGACCCAGTACTTC. V gene TRBV25-1 combines with J gene TRBJ2-5; D not resolved. The CDR3 extends over 15 amino acids. The V and J ends lost 3 bases and 1 base respectively, with 12 bases between them. The germline CDR1 and CDR2 sequences are MGHDK and SYGVNS.

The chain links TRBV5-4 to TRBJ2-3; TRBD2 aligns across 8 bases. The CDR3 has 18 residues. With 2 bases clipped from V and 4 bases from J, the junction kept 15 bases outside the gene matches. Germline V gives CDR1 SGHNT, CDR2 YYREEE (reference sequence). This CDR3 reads CASSFFPLGTRDADTQYF. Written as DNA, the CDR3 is TGTGCCAGCAGCTTTTTCCCGTTGGGGACTAGAGACGCAGATACGCAGTATTTT.

The CDR3 bases are TGCGCCAGCAGCTTGGCCCCGACTAGCGGGAGCAATGAGCAGTTCTTC. The encoded protein is CASSLAPTSGSNEQFF. The chain joins TRBV5-1 to TRBJ2-1; 12 positions agree with TRBD2. The CDR3 contains 16 residues. The trim removed 0 bases at V and 6 bases at J, leaving 4 bases unmatched. Germline V lookup: CDR1 SGHRS, CDR2 YFSETQ. Together with reference TRBV5-1 and TRBJ2-1, the CDR3 gives the full variable domain: KAGVTQTPRYLIKTRGQQVTLSCSPISGHRSVSWYQQTPGQGLQFLFEYFSETQRNKGNFPGRFSGRQFSNSRSEMNVSTLELGDSALYLCASSLAPTSGSNEQFFGPGTRLTVL.

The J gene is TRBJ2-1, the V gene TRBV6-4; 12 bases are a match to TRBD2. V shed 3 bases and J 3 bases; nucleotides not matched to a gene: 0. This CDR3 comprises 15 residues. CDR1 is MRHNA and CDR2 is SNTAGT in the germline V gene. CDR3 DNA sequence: TGTGCCAGCAGTGAGACTAGCGGGGGCTACAATGAGCAGTTCTTC. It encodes CASSETSGGYNEQFF.

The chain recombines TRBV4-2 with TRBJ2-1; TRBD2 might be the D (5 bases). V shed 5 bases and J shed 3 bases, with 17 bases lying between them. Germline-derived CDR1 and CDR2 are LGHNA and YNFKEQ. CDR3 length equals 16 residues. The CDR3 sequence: CASSAASSSIYNEQFF. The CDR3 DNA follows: TGTGCCAGCAGCGCAGCTAGCTCCTCTATCTACAATGAGCAGTTCTTC.

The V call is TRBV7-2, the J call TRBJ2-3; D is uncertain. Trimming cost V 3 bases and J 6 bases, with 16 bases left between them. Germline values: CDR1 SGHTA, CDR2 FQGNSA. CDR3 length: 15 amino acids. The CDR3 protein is CASSFWVGNRDTQYF. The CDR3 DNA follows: TGTGCCAGCAGCTTTTGGGTGGGGAATCGGGATACGCAGTATTTT.

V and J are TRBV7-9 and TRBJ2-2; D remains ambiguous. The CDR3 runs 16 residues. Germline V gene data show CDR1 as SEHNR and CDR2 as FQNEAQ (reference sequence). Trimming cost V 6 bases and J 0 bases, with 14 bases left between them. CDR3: CASRSRLIANTGELFF. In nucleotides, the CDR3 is TGTGCCAGCAGATCCAGGCTAATAGCGAACACCGGGGAGCTGTTTTTT.

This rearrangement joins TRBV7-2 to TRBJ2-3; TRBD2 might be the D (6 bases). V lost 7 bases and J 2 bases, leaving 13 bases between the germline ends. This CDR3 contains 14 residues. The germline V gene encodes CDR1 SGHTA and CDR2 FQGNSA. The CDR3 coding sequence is TGTGCCAGCACCCTGGGGGGAGCCACAGATACGCAGTATTTT. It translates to CASTLGGATDTQYF. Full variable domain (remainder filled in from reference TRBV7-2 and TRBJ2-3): GAGVSQSPSNKVTEKGKDVELRCDPISGHTALYWYRQSLGQGLEFLIYFQGNSAPDKSGLPSDRFSAERTGGSVSTLTIQRTQQEDSAVYLCASTLGGATDTQYFGPGTRLTVL.

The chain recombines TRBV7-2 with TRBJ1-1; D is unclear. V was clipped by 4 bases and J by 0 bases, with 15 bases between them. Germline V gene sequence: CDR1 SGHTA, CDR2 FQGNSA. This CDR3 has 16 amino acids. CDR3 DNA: TGTGCCAGCAGCTATGCACCCGGGAGACTGAACACTGAAGCTTTCTTT. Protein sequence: CASSYAPGRLNTEAFF.

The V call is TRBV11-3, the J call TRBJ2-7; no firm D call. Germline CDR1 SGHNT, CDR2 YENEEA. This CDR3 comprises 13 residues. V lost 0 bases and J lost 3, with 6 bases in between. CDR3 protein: CASSLDIRYEQYV. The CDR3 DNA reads TGTGCCAGCAGCTTAGATATCCGCTACGAGCAGTACGTC.

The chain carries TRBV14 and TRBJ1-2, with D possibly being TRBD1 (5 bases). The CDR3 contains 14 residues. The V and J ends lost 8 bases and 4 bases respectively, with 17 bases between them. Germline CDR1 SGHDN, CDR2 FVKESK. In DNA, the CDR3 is TGTGCCAGCGGCCGACAGAGGACCCCCTATGGCTACACCTTC. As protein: CASGRQRTPYGYTF.

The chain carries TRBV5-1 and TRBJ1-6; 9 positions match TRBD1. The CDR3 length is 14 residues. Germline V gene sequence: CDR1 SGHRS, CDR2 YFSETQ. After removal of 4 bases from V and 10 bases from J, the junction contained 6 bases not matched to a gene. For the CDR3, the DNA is TGCGCCAGCAGCCCCGGACAGGGGTACTCACCCCTCCACTTT. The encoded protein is CASSPGQGYSPLHF.

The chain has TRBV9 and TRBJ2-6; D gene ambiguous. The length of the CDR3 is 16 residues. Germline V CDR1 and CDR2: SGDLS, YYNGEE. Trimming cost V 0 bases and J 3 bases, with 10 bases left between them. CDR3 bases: TGTGCCAGCAGCGTAGGGGCTAGGGTTGGGGCCAACGTCCTGACTTTC. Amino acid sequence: CASSVGARVGANVLTF.

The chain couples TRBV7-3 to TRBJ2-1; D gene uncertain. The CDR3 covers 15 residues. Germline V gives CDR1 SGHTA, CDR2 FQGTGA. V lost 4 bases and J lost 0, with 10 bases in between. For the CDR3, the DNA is TGTGCCAGCAGCTCCGGCCGCGTCTCCTACAATGAGCAGTTCTTC. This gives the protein CASSSGRVSYNEQFF.

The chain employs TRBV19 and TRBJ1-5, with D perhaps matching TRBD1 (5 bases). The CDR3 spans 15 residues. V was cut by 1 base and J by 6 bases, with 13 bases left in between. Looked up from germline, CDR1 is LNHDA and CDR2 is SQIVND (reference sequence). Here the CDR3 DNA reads TGTGCCAGTAGTATAGGGGCAGGGATGCGTCAGCCCCAGCATTTT. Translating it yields CASSIGAGMRQPQHF.

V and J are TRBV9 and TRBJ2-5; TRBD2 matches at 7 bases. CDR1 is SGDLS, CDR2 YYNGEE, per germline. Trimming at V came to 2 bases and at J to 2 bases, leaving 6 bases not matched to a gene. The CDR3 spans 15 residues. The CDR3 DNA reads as TGTGCCAGCAGCGTCGGGACTATGTCACAAGAGACCCAGTACTTC. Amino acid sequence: CASSVGTMSQETQYF.

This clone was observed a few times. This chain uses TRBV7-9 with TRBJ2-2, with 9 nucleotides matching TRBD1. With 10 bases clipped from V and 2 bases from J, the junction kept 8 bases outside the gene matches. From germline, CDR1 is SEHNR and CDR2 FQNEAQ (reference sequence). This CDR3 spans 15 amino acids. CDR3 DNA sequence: TGTGCCAACCAAGGGGGACAGGGAAACACCGGGGAGCTGTTTTTT. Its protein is CANQGGQGNTGELFF.

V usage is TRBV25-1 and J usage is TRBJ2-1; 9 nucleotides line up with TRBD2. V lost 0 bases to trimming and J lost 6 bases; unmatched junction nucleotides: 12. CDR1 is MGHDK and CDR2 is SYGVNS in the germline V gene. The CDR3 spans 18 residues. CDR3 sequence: CASSEYGVGAGGSNEQFF. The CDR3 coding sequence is TGTGCCAGCAGTGAATACGGCGTGGGGGCGGGAGGGAGCAATGAGCAGTTCTTC.

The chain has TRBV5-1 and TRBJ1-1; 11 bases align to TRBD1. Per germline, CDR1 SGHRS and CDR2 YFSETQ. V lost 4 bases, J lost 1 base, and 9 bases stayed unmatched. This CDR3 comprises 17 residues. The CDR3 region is CASSRGQGDPRNTEAFF. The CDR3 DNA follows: TGCGCCAGCAGCAGGGGACAGGGGGACCCCCGGAACACTGAAGCTTTCTTT.

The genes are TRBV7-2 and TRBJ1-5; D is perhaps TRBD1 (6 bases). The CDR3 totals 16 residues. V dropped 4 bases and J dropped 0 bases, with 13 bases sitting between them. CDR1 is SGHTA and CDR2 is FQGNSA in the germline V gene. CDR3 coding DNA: TGTGCCAGCAGCTATCTAGGGGGAAATAGCAATCAGCCCCAGCATTTT. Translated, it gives CASSYLGGNSNQPQHF.

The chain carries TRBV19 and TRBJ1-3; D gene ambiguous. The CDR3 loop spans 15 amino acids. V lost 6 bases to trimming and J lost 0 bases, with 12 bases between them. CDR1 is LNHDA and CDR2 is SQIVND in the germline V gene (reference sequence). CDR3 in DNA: TGTGCCAGTAGGTTTCAAAGAAGCTCTGGAAACACCATATATTTT. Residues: CASRFQRSSGNTIYF.

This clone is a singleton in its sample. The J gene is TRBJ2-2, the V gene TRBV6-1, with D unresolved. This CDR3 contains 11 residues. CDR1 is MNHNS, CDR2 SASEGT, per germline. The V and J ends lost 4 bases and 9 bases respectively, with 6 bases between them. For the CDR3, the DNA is TGTGCCAGCAGTGTGCCGAGGGAGCTGTTTTTT. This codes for CASSVPRELFF.